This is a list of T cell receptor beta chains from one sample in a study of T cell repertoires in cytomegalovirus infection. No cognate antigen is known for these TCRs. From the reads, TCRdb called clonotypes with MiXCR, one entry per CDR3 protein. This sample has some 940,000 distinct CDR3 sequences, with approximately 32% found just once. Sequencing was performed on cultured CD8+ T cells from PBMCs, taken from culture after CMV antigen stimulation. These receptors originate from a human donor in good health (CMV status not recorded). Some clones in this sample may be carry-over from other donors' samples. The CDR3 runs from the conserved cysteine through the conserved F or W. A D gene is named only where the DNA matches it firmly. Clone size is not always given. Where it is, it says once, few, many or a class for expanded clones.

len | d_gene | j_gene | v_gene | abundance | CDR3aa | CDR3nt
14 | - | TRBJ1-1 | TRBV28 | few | CASSPRSLNTEAFF | TGTGCCAGCAGTCCCCGGTCCTTGAACACTGAAGCTTTCTTT
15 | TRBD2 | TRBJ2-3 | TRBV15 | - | CATEEDGGAGDTQYF | TGTGCCACCGAGGAGGACGGGGGGGCGGGAGATACGCAGTATTTT
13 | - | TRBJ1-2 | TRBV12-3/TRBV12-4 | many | CASSFGNFGGYTF | TGTGCCAGCAGTTTTGGTAACTTCGGTGGCTACACCTTC
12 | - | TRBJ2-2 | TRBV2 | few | CASSVTSGELFF | TGTGCCAGCAGCGTGACTAGCGGGGAGCTGTTTTTT
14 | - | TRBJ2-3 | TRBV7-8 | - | CASSFRGSVDTQYF | TGTGCCAGCAGCTTCCGGGGTAGCGTTGATACGCAGTATTTT
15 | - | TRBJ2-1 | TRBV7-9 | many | CASSRGPSSYNEQFF | TGTGCCAGCAGCCGGGGCCCGAGCTCCTACAATGAGCAGTTCTTC
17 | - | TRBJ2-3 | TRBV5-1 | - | CASSLALRYASTDTQYF | TGCGCCAGCAGCTTGGCCCTACGGTACGCAAGCACAGATACGCAGTATTTT
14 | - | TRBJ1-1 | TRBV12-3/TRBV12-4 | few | CASRVTGENTEAFF | TGTGCCAGCAGAGTTACCGGGGAGAACACTGAAGCTTTCTTT
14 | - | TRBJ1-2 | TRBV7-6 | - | CASSSGLGAYGYTF | TGTGCCAGCAGCTCAGGTTTGGGGGCTTATGGCTACACCTTC
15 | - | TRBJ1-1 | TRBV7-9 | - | CASSLPIGGNTEAFF | TGTGCCAGCAGCCTACCAATCGGAGGGAACACTGAAGCTTTCTTT
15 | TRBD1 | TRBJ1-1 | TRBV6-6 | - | CASLYTQGANTEAFF | TGTGCCAGCTTATACACTCAGGGGGCGAACACTGAAGCTTTCTTT
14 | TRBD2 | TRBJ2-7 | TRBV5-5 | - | CASSFGGGLNEQYF | TGTGCCAGCAGCTTTGGCGGGGGGTTGAACGAGCAGTACTTC
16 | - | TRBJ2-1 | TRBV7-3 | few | CASSLNTAISYNEQFF | TGTGCCAGCAGCTTAAATACAGCTATATCCTACAATGAGCAGTTCTTC
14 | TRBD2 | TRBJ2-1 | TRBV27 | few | CASSPSGIYNEQFF | TGTGCCAGCAGTCCTAGCGGGATTTACAATGAGCAGTTCTTC
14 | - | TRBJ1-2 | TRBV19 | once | CASSYGTGIYGYTF | TGTGCCAGTAGTTACGGGACGGGGATTTATGGCTACACCTTC
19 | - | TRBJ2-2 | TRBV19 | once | CASSIRLLYGTPNTGELFF | TGTGCCAGTAGTATTCGTCTGTTGTACGGGACACCAAACACCGGGGAGCTGTTTTTT
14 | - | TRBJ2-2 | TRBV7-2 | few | CASSLAHETGELFF | TGTGCCAGCAGCTTAGCGCACGAGACCGGGGAGCTGTTTTTT
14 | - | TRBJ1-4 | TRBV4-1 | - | CASSQLALEEKLFF | TGCGCCAGCAGCCAATTAGCCTTAGAGGAAAAACTGTTTTTT
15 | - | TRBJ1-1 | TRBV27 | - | CASSSTGASGTEAFF | TGTGCCAGCAGTTCGACGGGGGCGTCGGGAACTGAAGCTTTCTTT
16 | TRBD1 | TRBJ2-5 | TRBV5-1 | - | CARSEYGTAFGETQYF | TGCGCCAGAAGCGAGTACGGGACAGCCTTTGGAGAGACCCAGTACTTC
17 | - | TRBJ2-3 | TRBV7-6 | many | CASSDTPGARYTDTQYF | TGTGCCAGCAGCGATACCCCCGGGGCACGCTACACAGATACGCAGTATTTT
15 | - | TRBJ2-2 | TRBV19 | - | CASSNRGRETGELFF | TGTGCCAGTAGTAATAGGGGCAGGGAAACCGGGGAGCTGTTTTTT
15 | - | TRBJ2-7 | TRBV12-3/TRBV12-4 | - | CASSLGPGPTYEQYF | TGTGCCAGCAGTTTGGGTCCAGGGCCCACCTACGAGCAGTACTTC
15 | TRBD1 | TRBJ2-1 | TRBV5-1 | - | CASSLWTGDYNEQFF | TGCGCCAGCAGCCTTTGGACAGGGGACTACAATGAGCAGTTCTTC
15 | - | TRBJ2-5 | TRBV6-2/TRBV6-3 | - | CASSPSGWGQETQYF | TGTGCCAGCAGCCCCTCTGGTTGGGGGCAAGAGACCCAGTACTTC
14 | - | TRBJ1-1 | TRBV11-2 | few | CASTLTWGFTEAFF | TGTGCCAGCACCCTGACGTGGGGGTTCACTGAAGCTTTCTTT
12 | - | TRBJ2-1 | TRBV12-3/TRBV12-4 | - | CASSSEHNEQFF | TGTGCCAGCAGTTCGGAACACAATGAGCAGTTCTTC
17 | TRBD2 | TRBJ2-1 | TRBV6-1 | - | CASSTSSSGGGYNEQFF | TGTGCCAGCAGTACGTCTTCTAGCGGGGGGGGGTACAATGAGCAGTTCTTC
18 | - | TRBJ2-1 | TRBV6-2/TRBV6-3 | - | CVSSYSRNLPISRDEQFF | TGTGTCAGCAGTTACTCGAGGAACCTCCCGATTTCCAGGGATGAGCAGTTCTTC
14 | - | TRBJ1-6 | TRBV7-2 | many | CASSGRGRDSPLHF | TGTGCCAGCAGCGGCCGGGGGAGGGATTCACCCCTCCACTTT
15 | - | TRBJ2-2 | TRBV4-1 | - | CASSRGVRDTGELFF | TGCGCCAGCAGCCGGGGGGTACGAGACACCGGGGAGCTGTTTTTT
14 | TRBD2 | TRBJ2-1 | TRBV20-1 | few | CSARELAGPKWQFF | TGCAGTGCTAGAGAGCTAGCGGGCCCCAAATGGCAGTTCTTC
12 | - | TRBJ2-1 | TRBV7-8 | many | CASSFLTGEQFF | TGTGCCAGCAGCTTCCTTACGGGTGAGCAGTTCTTC
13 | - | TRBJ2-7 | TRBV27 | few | CASSLSRRAEQYF | TGTGCCAGCAGTTTATCGAGGCGTGCCGAGCAGTACTTC
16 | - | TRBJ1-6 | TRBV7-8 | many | CASSPLDDLGYSPLHF | TGTGCCAGCAGCCCCCTTGACGACTTAGGGTATTCACCCCTCCACTTT
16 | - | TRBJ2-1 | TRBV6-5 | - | CASSLSVGAGSDEQFF | TGTGCCAGCAGCCTCTCGGTTGGGGCAGGGAGCGATGAGCAGTTCTTC
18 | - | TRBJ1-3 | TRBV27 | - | CASSLRGGLLNAGNTIYF | TGTGCCAGCAGTTTAAGGGGGGGGTTGTTGAACGCTGGAAACACCATATATTTT
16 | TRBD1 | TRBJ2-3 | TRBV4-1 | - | CASSLRGGQRTDTQYF | TGCGCCAGCAGCCTCCGAGGGGGACAGCGCACAGATACGCAGTATTTT
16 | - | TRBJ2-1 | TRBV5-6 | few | CASSLQGLLRGNEQFF | TGTGCCAGCAGCTTACAGGGTCTCCTCAGGGGCAATGAGCAGTTCTTC
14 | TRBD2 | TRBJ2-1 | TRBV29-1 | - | CSVIRGEIYNEQFF | TGCAGCGTTATTCGGGGGGAAATCTACAATGAGCAGTTCTTC
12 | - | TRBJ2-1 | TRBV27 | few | CASTNIRNEQFF | TGTGCCAGCACCAACATTAGGAATGAGCAGTTCTTC
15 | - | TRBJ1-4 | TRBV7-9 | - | CASSLRKGGQEKLFF | TGTGCCAGCAGCTTAAGAAAAGGGGGTCAGGAAAAACTGTTTTTT
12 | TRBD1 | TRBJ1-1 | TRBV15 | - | CATGQEATEAFF | TGTGCCACCGGACAGGAAGCCACTGAAGCTTTCTTT
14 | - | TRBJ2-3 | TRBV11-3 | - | CASSLEGWLDTQYF | TGTGCCAGCAGCTTGGAGGGGTGGTTGGATACGCAGTATTTT
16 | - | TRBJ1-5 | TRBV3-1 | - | CASSQDPSDSNQPQHF | TGTGCCAGCAGCCAAGATCCAAGCGATAGCAATCAGCCCCAGCATTTT
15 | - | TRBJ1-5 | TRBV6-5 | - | CASSTSLINNQPQHF | TGTGCCAGCAGTACTTCTTTGATCAACAATCAGCCCCAGCATTTT
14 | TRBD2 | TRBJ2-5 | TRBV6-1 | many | CASSPGRAQETQYF | TGTGCCAGCAGCCCCGGGAGGGCCCAAGAGACCCAGTACTTC
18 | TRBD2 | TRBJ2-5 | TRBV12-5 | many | CASGFTSGAYLYQETQYF | TGTGCTAGTGGTTTTACAAGCGGGGCCTACTTGTACCAAGAGACCCAGTACTTC
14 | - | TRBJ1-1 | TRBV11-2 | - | CASSFIPQNTEAFF | TGTGCCAGCAGTTTCATTCCACAGAACACTGAAGCTTTCTTT